The 10 T cell receptor beta chains below were found in one sample sequenced in a study of regulatory T cells in long-lasting Graves disease. Construction of TCR beta libraries relied on iRepertoire HTBI primers and on Arm-PCR targeting CDR3 regions. A single record per CDR3 protein comes from TCRdb applying MiXCR to the multiplex PCR reads. The sample lists a few hundred thousand distinct CDR3 sequences; around 16% were seen once. Time point meaning: newly diagnosed GD, antithyroid drugs for less than 3 months. PBMC-extracted RNA yielded the TCR library. The sequenced sample was peripheral blood mononuclear cells (PBMCs), obtained at new diagnosis, from a patient treated with antithyroid drugs. The receptors here all came from a female donor with Graves disease.

This clonotype was seen only a few times. The genes are TRBV27 and TRBJ2-1, with 7 bases matching TRBD1. CDR3 size: 14 residues. The junction had 1 base not matched to a gene; V was cut back by 1 base and J by 4 bases. CDR1 is MNHEY and CDR2 is SMNVEV in the germline V gene (reference sequence). Here the CDR3 DNA reads TGTGCCAGCAGTTTATGGGGACAGTACAATGAGCAGTTCTTC. Translation gives CASSLWGQYNEQFF.

This clonotype was counted only a few times. V gene TRBV9 combines with J gene TRBJ1-2; D possibly corresponds to TRBD1 (5 bases). Germline V lookup: CDR1 SGDLS, CDR2 YYNGEE. The CDR3 runs to 15 residues. Trimming shortened V by 4 bases and J by 3 bases, and 16 bases separated the two germline ends. This CDR3 is CASSSTFGGYYGYTF. The CDR3 DNA is TGTGCCAGCAGCTCAACATTCGGGGGTTACTATGGCTACACCTTC.

The sample holds many counts of this clonotype. The CDR3 coding sequence is TGTGCCAGCAGTACACAACAAAAGCGGTCCCAAGAGACCCAGTACTTC. Translated, it gives CASSTQQKRSQETQYF. This sequence joins TRBV2 and TRBJ2-5; D might be TRBD2 (5 bases). This CDR3 is 16 amino acids long. The V end lost 5 bases, the J end lost 1 base, and 17 bases lay between the germline ends. CDR1 is SNHLY and CDR2 is FYNNEI in the germline V gene.

As for this clonotype: With a much larger clone just one base away, this may be a read error. V usage is TRBV2 and J usage is TRBJ2-7; the match to TRBD2 covers 9 bases. Germline-derived CDR1 and CDR2 are SNHLY and FYNNEI. V shed 6 bases, J shed 5 bases, and the junction held 14 bases outside the gene matches. The CDR3 has 16 residues. CDR3 DNA sequence: TGTGCCAGCAGGTTCCAGATAGTGGCTAGCGGGGACGAGCAGTACTTC. Translation gives CASRFQIVASGDEQYF. Full variable domain (rest looked up from reference TRBV2 and TRBJ2-7): EPEVTQTPSHQVTQMGQEVILRCVPISNHLYFYWYRQILGQKVEFLVSFYNNEISEKSEIFDDQFSVERPDGSNFTLKIRSTKLEDSAMYFCASRFQIVASGDEQYFGPGTRLTVT.

This clonotype was counted ten times or more. This chain joins TRBV12-3 or TRBV12-4 and TRBJ1-2; 11 nucleotides align to TRBD1. CDR3 length equals 12 residues. The trim removed 8 bases at V and 9 bases at J, leaving 5 bases unmatched. This chain's CDR3 is CASDGTGGSYTF. CDR3 sequence (DNA): TGTGCCAGCGACGGGACAGGGGGAAGCTACACCTTC.

This clonotype has a count of ten or more. The chain combines TRBV19 with TRBJ2-7, with D possibly being TRBD1 or TRBD2 (5 bases each). The CDR3 is made up of 13 amino acids. CDR1 is LNHDA and CDR2 is SQIVND in the germline V gene (reference sequence). With 3 bases removed from V and 5 bases from J, the gap between germline ends came to 11 bases. This CDR3 is CASSMMGDDEQYF. CDR3 nucleotide sequence: TGTGCCAGTAGTATGATGGGGGACGACGAGCAGTACTTC.

This clonotype was seen a handful of times. CDR3 in DNA: TGTGCCAGCAGCTTATGGGCGGGACATAGTACCGGGGAGCTGTTTTTT. As protein: CASSLWAGHSTGELFF. The V call is TRBV7-6, the J call TRBJ2-2; D assignment may be TRBD1 or TRBD2 (6 bases each). Germline CDR1 is SGHVS and CDR2 is FNYEAQ. CDR3 length: 16 residues. V was pared by 2 bases and J by 5 bases, with 15 bases between.

The chain joins TRBV10-3 to TRBJ2-2; D not resolved. The CDR3 loop spans 14 amino acids. CDR1 is ENHRY and CDR2 is SYGVKD in the germline V gene. Deletions cut 2 bases from V and 1 base from J, with 5 bases between. The CDR3 DNA follows: TGTGCCATCAGTGAGCATCAGAACACCGGGGAGCTGTTTTTT. It is translated as CAISEHQNTGELFF.

The sample holds many counts of this clonotype. The CDR3 DNA follows: TGTGCCAGCAGTTTCCGGGCGGGAGGGCCAATTGAGCAGTACTTC. Translating it yields CASSFRAGGPIEQYF. The J gene is TRBJ2-7, the V gene TRBV27; 9 bases align to TRBD2. CDR3 length: 15 residues. Germline trimming cut 3 bases from V and 7 bases from J; bases unmatched to any gene: 10. CDR1 is MNHEY and CDR2 is SMNVEV in the germline V gene (reference sequence).

This clonotype occurred many times. V and J are TRBV6-1 and TRBJ2-1; TRBD2 aligns across 13 bases. V was pared by 6 bases and J by 4 bases, with 0 bases of the junction left unmatched. Germline-derived CDR1 and CDR2 are MNHNS and SASEGT. The CDR3 has 14 amino acids. The CDR3 DNA follows: TGTGCCAGCAGGGGACTAGCGGGATACAATGAGCAGTTCTTC. Its translation is CASRGLAGYNEQFF.